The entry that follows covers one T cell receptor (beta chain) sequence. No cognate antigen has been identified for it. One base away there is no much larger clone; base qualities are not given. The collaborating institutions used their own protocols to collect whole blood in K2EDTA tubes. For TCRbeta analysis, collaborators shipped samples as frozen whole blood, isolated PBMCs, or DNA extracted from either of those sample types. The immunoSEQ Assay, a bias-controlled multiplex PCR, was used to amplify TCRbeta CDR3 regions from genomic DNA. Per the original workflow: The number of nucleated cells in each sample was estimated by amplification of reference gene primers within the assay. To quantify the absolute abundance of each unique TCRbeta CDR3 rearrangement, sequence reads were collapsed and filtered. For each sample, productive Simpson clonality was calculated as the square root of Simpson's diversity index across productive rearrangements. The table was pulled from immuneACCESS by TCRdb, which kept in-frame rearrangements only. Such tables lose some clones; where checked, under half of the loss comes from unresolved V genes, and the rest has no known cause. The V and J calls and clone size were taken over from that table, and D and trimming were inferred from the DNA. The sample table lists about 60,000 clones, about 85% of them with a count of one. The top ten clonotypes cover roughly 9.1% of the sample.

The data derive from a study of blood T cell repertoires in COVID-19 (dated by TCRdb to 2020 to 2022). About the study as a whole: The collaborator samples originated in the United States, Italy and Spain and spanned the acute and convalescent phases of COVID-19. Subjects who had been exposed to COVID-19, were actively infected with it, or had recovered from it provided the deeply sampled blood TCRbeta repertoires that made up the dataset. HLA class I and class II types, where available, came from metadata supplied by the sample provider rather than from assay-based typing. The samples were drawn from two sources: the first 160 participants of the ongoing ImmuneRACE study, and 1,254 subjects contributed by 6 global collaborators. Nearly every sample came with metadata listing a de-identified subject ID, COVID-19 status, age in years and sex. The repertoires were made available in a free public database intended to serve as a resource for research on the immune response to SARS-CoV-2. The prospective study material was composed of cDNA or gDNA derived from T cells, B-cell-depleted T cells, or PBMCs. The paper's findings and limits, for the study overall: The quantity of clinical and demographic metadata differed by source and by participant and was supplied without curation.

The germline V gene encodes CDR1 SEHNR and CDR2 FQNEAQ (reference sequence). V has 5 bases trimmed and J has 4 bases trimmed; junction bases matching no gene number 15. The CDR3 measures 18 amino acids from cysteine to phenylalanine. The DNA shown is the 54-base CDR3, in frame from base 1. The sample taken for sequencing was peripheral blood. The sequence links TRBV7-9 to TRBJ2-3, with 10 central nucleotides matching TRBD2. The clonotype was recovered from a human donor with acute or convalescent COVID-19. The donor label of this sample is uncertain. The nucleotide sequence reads TGTGCCAGCAGCCGTTCGTTGGCACTAGCGGGACGGGCAGATACGCAGTATTTT. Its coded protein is CASSRSLALAGRADTQYF.